This TCR beta chain derives from a study of blood T cell repertoires in COVID-19. Across the whole study: PBMCs, B-cell-depleted T cells, or T cells provided the cDNA or gDNA that made up the material.

V was clipped by 5 bases and J by 1 base, with 14 bases between them. Germline lookup yields CDR1 MNHEY and CDR2 SVGEGT. The CDR3 has 15 amino acids. Self-reported history from a screening survey and questionnaire set each donor's cohort. Symptom resolution, clearance, or two negative PCRs marked the recovered donors of Cohort 3. Per the original methods: Estimation of nucleated cell counts relied on the amplification of reference gene primers. Clones were sequenced by immunoSEQ multiplex PCR, and TCRdb holds only the in-frame ones, with some missing. D and trimming come from the DNA, and the V and J calls and clone size come from that table. The data contain under 200,000 clones, less than 90% of them singletons.

The chain couples TRBV6-2 or TRBV6-3 to TRBJ2-5; D is unclear. The sequencing input was PBMCs or T cells enriched from blood (not recorded which). The TCR originated in a woman aged 45-65 years who had recovered from COVID-19. CDR3 coding DNA: TGTGCCAGCAGTAAGCGACTTGGCGTCCAAGAGACCCAGTACTTC. Amino acid sequence: CASSKRLGVQETQYF.